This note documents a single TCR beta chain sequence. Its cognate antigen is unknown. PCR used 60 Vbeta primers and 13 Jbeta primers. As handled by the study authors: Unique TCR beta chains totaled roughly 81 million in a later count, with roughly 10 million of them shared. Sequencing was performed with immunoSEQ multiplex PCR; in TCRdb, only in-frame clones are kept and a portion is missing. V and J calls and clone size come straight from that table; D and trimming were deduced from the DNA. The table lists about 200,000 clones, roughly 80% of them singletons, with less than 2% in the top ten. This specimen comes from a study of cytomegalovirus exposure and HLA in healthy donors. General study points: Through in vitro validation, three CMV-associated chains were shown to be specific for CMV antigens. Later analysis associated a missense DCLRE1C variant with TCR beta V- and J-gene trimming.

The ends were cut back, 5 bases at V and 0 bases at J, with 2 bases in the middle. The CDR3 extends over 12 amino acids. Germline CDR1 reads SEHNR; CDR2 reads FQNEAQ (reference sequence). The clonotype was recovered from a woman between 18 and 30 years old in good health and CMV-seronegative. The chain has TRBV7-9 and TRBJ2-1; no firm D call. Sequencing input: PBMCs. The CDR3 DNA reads TGTGCCAGCAGCCACTCCTACAATGAGCAGTTCTTC. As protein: CASSHSYNEQFF.